The entry that follows covers one T cell receptor (beta chain) sequence. The antigen is unknown. These data originate in a study of lymphopenia after photon versus proton radiotherapy. General observations from the study: Authors raise, but do not show, better survival with proton therapy. Post-nadir diversity loss with photons came from oligoclonal expansion, particularly CD8+ Temra cells. A bigger post-nadir fall in TCR diversity correlated inversely with survival time in deceased patients. Under photons, naive T cells and diversity fell while effector/memory populations rose.

Only in-frame clones appear in the TCRdb table, and some are missing; sequencing was by immunoSEQ multiplex PCR. The repertoire holds tens of thousands of clones, with about 82% as singletons. The germline V gene has CDR1 MNHEY and CDR2 SVGAGI. The CDR3 is made up of 13 amino acids. V shed 4 bases, J shed 0 bases, and the junction held 0 bases outside the gene matches. Sequencing used peripheral blood, obtained from a patient treated with proton-based radiotherapy. The chain employs TRBV6-5 and TRBJ2-7; 7 positions agree with TRBD1. The TCR comes from a woman in her sixties or seventies with pancreatic cancer. Some clones in this sample may be carry-over from other donors' samples. CDR3 sequence reads: CASSSGGSYEQYF. Written as DNA, the CDR3 is TGTGCCAGCAGTTCAGGGGGCTCCTACGAGCAGTACTTC.